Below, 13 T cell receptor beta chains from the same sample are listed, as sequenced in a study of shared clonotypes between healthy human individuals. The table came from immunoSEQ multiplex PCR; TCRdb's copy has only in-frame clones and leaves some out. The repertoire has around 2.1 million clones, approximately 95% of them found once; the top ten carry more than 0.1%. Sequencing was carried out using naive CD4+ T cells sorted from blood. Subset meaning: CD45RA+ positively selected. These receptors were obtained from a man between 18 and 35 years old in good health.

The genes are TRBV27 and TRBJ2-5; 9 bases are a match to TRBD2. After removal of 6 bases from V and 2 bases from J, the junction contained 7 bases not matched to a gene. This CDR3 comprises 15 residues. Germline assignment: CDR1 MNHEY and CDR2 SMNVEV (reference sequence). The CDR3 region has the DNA TGTGCCAGCAGCAATAGCGGGAGATCACAAGAGACCCAGTACTTC. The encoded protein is CASSNSGRSQETQYF.

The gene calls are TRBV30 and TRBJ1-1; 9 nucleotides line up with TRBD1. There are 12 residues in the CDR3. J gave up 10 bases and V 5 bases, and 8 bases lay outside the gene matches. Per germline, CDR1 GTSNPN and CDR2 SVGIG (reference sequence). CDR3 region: CAWGGTGSGAFF. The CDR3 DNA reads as TGTGCCTGGGGAGGGACAGGGTCCGGAGCTTTCTTT.

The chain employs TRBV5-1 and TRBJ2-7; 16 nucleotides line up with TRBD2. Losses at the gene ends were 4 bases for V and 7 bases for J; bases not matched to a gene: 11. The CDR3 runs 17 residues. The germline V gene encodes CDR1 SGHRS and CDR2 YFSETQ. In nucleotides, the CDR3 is TGCGCCAGCAGCCCCTCGGGACTAGCGGGAGGGGCCTGGGAGCAGTACTTC. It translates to CASSPSGLAGGAWEQYF.

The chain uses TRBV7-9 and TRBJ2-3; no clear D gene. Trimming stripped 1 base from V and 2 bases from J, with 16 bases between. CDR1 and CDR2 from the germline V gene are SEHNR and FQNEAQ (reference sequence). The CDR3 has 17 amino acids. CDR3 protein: CASSLGWSGYATDTQYF. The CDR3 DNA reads TGTGCCAGCAGCTTAGGGTGGTCGGGCTATGCCACAGATACGCAGTATTTT. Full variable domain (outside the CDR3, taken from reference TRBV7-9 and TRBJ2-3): DTGVSQNPRHKITKRGQNVTFRCDPISEHNRLYWYRQTLGQGPEFLTYFQNEAQLEKSRLLSDRFSAERPKGSFSTLEIQRTEQGDSAMYLCASSLGWSGYATDTQYFGPGTRLTVL.

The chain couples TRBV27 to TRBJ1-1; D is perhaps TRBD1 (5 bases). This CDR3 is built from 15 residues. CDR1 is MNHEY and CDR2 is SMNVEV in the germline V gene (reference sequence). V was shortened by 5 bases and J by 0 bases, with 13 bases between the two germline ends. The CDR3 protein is CASSTTQVMNTEAFF. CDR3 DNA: TGTGCCAGCAGTACGACACAGGTCATGAACACTGAAGCTTTCTTT.

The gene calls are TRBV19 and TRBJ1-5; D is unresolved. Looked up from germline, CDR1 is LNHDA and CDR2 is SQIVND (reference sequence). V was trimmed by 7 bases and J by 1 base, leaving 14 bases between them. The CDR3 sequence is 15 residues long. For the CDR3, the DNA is TGTGCCAGTAATCCGTCTGCCCGGAGCAATCAGCCCCAGCATTTT. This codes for CASNPSARSNQPQHF.

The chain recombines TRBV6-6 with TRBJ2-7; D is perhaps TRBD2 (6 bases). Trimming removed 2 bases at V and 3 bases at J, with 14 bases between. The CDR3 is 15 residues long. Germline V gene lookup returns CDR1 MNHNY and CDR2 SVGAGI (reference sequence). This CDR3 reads CASSYREVPLYEQYF. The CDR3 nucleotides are TGTGCCAGCAGTTACAGGGAGGTTCCCCTCTACGAGCAGTACTTC.

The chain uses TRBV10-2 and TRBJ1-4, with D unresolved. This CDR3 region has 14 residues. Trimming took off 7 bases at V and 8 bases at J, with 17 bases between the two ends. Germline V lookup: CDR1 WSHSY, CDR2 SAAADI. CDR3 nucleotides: TGCGCCAGCACCCCCCCGGGATCCGGGGAAAAACTGTTTTTT. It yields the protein CASTPPGSGEKLFF.

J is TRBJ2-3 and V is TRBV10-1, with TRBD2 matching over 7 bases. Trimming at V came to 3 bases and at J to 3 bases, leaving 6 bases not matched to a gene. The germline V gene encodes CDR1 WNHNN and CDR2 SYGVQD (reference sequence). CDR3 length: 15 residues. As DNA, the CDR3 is TGCGCCAGCAGTGACAGGCGGGAGTGGACAGATACGCAGTATTTT. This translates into CASSDRREWTDTQYF.

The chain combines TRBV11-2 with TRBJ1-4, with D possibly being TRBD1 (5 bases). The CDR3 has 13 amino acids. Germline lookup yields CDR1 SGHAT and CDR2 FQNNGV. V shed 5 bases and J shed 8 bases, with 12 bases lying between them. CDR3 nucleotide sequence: TGTGCCAGCAGCCTAAGAAGGGGCGAAAAACTGTTTTTT. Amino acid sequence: CASSLRRGEKLFF.

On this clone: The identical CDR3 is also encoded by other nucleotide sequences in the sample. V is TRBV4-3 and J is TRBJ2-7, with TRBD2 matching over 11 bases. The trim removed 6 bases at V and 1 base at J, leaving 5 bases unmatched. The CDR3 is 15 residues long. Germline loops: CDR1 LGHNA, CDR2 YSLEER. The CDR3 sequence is CASSRTSGSSYEQYF. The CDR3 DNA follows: TGCGCCAGCAGTAGAACTAGCGGGAGTTCCTACGAGCAGTACTTC.

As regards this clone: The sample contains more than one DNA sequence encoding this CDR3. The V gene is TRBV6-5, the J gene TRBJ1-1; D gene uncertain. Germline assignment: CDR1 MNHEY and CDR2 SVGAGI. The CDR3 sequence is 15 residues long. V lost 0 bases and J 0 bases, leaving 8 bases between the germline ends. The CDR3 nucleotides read TGTGCCAGCAGTTACTCGGGTGCGGTGAACACTGAAGCTTTCTTT. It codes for CASSYSGAVNTEAFF.

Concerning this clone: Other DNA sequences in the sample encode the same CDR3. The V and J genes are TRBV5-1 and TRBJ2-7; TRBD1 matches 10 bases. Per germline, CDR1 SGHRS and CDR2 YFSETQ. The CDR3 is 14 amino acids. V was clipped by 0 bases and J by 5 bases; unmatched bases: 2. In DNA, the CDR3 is TGCGCCAGCAGCTTGGGACAGGGGGCAAACGAGCAGTACTTC. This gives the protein CASSLGQGANEQYF. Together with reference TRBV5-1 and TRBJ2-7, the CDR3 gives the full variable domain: KAGVTQTPRYLIKTRGQQVTLSCSPISGHRSVSWYQQTPGQGLQFLFEYFSETQRNKGNFPGRFSGRQFSNSRSEMNVSTLELGDSALYLCASSLGQGANEQYFGPGTRLTVT.